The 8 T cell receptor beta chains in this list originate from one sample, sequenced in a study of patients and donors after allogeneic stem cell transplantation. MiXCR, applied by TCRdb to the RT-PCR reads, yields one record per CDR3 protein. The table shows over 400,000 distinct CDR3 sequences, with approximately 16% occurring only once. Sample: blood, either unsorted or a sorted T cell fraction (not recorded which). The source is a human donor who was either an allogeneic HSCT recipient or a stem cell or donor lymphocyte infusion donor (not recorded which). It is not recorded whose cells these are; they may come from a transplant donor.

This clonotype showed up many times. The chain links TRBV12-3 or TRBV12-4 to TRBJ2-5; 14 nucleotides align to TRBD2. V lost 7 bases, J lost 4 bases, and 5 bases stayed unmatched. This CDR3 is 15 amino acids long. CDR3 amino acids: CASTLTSGRGETQYF. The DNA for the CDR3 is TGTGCCAGCACCCTGACTAGCGGGAGGGGAGAGACCCAGTACTTC.

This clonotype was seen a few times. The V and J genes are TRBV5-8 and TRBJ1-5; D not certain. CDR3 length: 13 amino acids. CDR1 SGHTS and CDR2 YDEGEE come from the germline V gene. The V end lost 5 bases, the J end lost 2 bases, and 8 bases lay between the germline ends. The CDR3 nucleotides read TGTGCCAGCAGGCTGCGAGGCAATCAGCCCCAGCATTTT. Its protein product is CASRLRGNQPQHF.

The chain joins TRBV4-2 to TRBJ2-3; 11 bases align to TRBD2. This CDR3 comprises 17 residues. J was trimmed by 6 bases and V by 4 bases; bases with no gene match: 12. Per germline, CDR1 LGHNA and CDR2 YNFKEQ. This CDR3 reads CASSPEEGLAGGDTQYF. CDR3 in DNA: TGTGCCAGCAGCCCCGAAGAAGGACTAGCGGGCGGGGATACGCAGTATTTT.

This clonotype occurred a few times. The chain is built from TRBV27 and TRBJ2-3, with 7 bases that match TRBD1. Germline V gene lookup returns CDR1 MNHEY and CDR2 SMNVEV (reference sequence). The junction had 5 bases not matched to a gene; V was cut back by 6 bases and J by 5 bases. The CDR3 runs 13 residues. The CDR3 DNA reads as TGTGCCAGCAGCACGGACAGGAGAGATACGCAGTATTTT. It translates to CASSTDRRDTQYF.

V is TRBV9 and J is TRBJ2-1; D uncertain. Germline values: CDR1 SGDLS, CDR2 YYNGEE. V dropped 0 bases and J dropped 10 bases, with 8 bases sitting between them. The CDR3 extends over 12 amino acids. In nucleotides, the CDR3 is TGTGCCAGCAGCGTAGTGGGTCCCGAGCAGTTCTTC. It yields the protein CASSVVGPEQFF.

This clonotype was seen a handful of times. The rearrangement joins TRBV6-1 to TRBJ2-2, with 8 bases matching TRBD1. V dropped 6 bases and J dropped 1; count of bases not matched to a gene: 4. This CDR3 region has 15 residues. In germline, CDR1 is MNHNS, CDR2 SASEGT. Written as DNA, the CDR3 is TGTGCCAGCAGACTACAGGGGGTGAACACCGGGGAGCTGTTTTTT. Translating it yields CASRLQGVNTGELFF.

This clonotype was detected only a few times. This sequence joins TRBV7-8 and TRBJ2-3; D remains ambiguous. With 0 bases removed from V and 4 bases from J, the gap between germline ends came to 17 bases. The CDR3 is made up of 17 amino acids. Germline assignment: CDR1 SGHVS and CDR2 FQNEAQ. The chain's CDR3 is CASSLAVFPKKPDTQYF. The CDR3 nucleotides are TGTGCCAGCAGCTTAGCGGTTTTTCCCAAAAAGCCAGATACGCAGTATTTT.

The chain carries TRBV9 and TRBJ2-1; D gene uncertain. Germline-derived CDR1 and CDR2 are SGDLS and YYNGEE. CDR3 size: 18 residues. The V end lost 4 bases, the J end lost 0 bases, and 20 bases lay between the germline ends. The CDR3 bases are TGTGCCAGCAGCTCCCCGGCGCATTTCTCCACCTCCTACAATGAGCAGTTCTTC. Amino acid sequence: CASSSPAHFSTSYNEQFF. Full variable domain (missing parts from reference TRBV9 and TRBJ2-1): DSGVTQTPKHLITATGQRVTLRCSPRSGDLSVYWYQQSLDQGLQFLIQYYNGEERAKGNILERFSAQQFPDLHSELNLSSLELGDSALYFCASSSPAHFSTSYNEQFFGPGTRLTVL.